This entry lists 3 T cell receptor beta chains sequenced from one sample in a study of blood T cell repertoires in COVID-19. Repertoires were generated with immunoSEQ multiplex PCR, while TCRdb's copy carries only in-frame clones and drops some. The table has 300,000 to 350,000 clones, around 90% seen once. The sequencing input was peripheral blood. The receptors shown here come from a man aged 18 to 30 with active or convalescent COVID-19.

This clone has a handful of counts. The chain couples TRBV7-3 to TRBJ2-3; maybe TRBD1 (6 bases). The CDR3 runs to 12 residues. The germline V and J ends were trimmed by 5 bases and 6 bases, with 9 bases remaining between them. Germline V gene lookup returns CDR1 SGHTA and CDR2 FQGTGA. The CDR3 DNA reads as TGTGCCAGCAGCCCCGACAGGGATACGCAGTATTTT. Translated, it gives CASSPDRDTQYF.

This clone came up once. This rearrangement joins TRBV5-5 to TRBJ2-1; no clear D gene. CDR3 size: 13 residues. Germline-derived CDR1 and CDR2 are SGHKS and YYEKEE (reference sequence). Trimming removed 2 bases from V and 6 bases from J, with 9 bases in between. CDR3 DNA: TGTGCCAGCAGCTTTGTTGCGGTCAATGAGCAGTTCTTC. Translation gives CASSFVAVNEQFF.

The CDR3 loop reads CASSTDRAETQYF. The CDR3 DNA sequence: TGTGCCAGCTCTACGGACAGGGCAGAGACCCAGTACTTC. V gene TRBV18 combines with J gene TRBJ2-5; 8 positions match TRBD1. Germline V gives CDR1 KGHSH, CDR2 LQKENI. This CDR3 region has 13 residues. V dropped 6 bases and J dropped 4; count of bases not matched to a gene: 4.